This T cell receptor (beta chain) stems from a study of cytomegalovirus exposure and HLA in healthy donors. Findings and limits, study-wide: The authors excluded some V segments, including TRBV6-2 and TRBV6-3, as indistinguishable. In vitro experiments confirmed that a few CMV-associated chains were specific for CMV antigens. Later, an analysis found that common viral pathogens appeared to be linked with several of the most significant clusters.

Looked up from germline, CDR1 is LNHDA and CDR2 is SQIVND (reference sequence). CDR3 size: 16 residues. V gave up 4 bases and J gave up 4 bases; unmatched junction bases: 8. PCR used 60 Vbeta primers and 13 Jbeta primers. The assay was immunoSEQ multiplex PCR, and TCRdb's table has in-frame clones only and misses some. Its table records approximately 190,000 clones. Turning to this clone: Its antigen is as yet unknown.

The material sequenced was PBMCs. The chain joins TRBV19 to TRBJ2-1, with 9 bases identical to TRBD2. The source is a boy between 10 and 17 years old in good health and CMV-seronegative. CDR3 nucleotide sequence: TGTGCCAGTAGTAGACTAGCGGCGAAAAGTTACAATGAGCAGTTCTTC. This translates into CASSRLAAKSYNEQFF. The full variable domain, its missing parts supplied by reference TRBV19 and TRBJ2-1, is DGGITQSPKYLFRKEGQNVTLSCEQNLNHDAMYWYRQDPGQGLRLIYYSQIVNDFQKGDIAEGYSVSREKKESFPLTVTSAQKNPTAFYLCASSRLAAKSYNEQFFGPGTRLTVL.